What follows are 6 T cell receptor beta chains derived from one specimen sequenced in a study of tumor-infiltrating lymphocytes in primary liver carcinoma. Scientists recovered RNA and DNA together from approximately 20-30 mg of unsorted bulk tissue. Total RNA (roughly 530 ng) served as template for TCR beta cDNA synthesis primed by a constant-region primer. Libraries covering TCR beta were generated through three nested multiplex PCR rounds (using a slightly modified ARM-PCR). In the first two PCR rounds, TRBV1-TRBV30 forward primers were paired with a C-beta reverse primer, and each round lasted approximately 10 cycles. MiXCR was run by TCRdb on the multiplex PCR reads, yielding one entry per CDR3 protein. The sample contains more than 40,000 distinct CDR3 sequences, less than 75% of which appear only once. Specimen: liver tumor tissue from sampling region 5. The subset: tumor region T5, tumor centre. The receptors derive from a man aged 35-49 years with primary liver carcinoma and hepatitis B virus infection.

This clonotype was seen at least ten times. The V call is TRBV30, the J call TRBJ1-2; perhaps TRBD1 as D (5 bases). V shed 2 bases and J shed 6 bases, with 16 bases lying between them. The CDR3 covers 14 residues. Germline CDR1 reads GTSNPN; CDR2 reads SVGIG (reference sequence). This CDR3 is CAWSHLSGYDGYTF. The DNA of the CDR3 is TGTGCCTGGAGTCACCTGTCAGGGTACGATGGCTACACCTTC. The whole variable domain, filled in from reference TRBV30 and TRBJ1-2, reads SQTIHQWPATLVQPVGSPLSLECTVEGTSNPNLYWYRQAAGRGLQLLFYSVGIGQISSEVPQNLSASRPQDRQFILSSKKLLLSDSGFYLCAWSHLSGYDGYTFGSGTRLTVV.

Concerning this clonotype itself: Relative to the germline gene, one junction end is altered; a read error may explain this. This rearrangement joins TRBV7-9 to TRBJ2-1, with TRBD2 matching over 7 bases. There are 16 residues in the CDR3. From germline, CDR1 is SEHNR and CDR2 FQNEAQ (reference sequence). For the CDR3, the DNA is TGTACCAGCAGCCCGGGCAGGGCGGGAGTCTGGGATGAGCAATTCTTC. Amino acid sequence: CTSSPGRAGVWDEQFF.

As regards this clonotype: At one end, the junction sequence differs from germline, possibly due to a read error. CDR3 coding DNA: TGTGTCAGCCGGGACCCCTACAATGAGCAGTCCTTC. As protein: CVSRDPYNEQSF. The chain has TRBV6-5 and TRBJ2-1; possibly TRBD1 or TRBD2 for D (5 bases each). Germline loops: CDR1 MNHEY, CDR2 SVGAGI. The CDR3 consists of 12 residues.

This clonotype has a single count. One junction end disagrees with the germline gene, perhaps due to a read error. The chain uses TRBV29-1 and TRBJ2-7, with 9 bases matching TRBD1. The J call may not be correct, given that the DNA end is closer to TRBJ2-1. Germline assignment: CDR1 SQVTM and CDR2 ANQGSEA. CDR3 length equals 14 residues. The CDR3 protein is CSVITGGSPYDQFF. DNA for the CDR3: TGCAGCGTTATAACAGGGGGCAGCCCCTATGACCAGTTCTTC.

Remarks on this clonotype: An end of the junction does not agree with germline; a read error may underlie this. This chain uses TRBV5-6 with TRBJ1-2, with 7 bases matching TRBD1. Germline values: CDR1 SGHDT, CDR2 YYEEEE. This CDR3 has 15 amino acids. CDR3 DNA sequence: TGTGCCAGCAGCATGAGTCCAGGGGGTGGCTATGGCTACAGCTTT. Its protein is CASSMSPGGGYGYSF.

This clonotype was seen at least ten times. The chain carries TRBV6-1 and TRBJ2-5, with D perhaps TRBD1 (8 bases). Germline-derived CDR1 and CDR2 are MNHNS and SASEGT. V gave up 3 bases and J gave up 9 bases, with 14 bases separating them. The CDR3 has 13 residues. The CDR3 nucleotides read TGTGCCAGCAGTGAGCGGACAGGGAGGGCCCAGTACTTC. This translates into CASSERTGRAQYF.